This T cell receptor beta chain was sequenced in a study of long-term antiretroviral therapy in people with HIV (dated by TCRdb to 2021 to 2024). Turning to the overall study: The earliest samples were collected approximately a decade before the 2015 WHO recommendation for immediate ART, a period when ART was typically delayed until CD4 counts fell. No cross-contamination during QIAcube processing turned up in test extractions that ran a monoclonal T-cell line alongside 33 polyclonal samples. Of the roughly 30 participants with HIV, approximately ten were female. The cohort contributed over 150 cryopreserved PBMC samples from around 33 adults with confirmed HIV infection, collected serially over a mean of approximately six years (range 1-12). A retrospective serial study tested whether ART initiation and durable HIV suppression were associated with changes in peripheral blood TRB repertoire composition and diversity.

Summary of the overall study and its limitations: Because PBMC availability was limited, only the TCR beta chain was sequenced, with no alpha chain pairing. The samples were dated from about 2003 to 2017, and the ART regimens that were used may be less effective than current ART regimens. Because pre-ART samples had limited cell numbers, unsorted PBMC were profiled rather than sorted CD4+ and CD8+ T cells. Inferences about post-ART repertoire changes are limited because no data were available on ART adherence, viral resistance or therapy changes. HIV repertoires had narrower CDR3 length ranges than controls, and the network structure suggested an antigen-experienced repertoire that shifted only slightly toward naive after ART. Starting ART was linked to a significant rise in TRB diversity, yet even with long-term ART the diversity remained significantly lower than in transplant donor controls. At every time point, the repertoire was dominated by expanded TRB clones first identified before ART initiation, although this dominance fluctuated and, in many PLHIV, declined after ART.

CDR3 length: 14 amino acids, cysteine to phenylalanine. The CDR3 DNA has 42 bases and is translated from base 1. Germline trimming: 5 bases from V, 3 bases from J; junction bases outside gene matches: 4. The germline V gene provides CDR1 MNHNS and CDR2 SASEGT. The immunoSEQ hsTCRB v3.0 assay was used at survey level resolution to sequence the TRB variable region. The targeted TRB sequencing depth was about 40,000-50,000 T-cell genomes per sample. TRB libraries were pooled and sequenced on an Illumina MiSeq using a v3 150-cycle kit. The published analysis was carried out like this. Repertoire analysis was performed in R inside a reproducible Nextflow workflow that covered QC, data transformation and analysis. LymphoSeq2, an R package for exploring AIRR-Seq data, was used to implement custom analyses. Several samples yielding fewer than 5000 total TRB sequences were excluded, leaving approximately 200 analyzed HIV repertoires. Of the 188 retained HIV repertoires, 55 to 60 were collected before and 120 to 130 after ART initiation. Each repertoire was downsampled to 5000 TRB nucleotide sequences, and summary statistics were averaged across 100 downsampling iterations. The analysis kept only TRB sequences whose CDR3 regions were at least seven amino acids long. A Shannon entropy-derived clonality score and the Gini coefficient were used to measure diversity. In repertoire networks, the top 5000 CDR3 amino acid sequences were linked whenever an edit distance of one separated two sequences. For TRB CDR3 amino acid sequences, GLIPH2 was used to predict antigen specificity groups and MHC restriction. To flag known CMV, EBV, HIV or tissue antigen associations, CDR3 amino acid sequences were matched against VDJdb and McPAS-TCR. Pre-ART, post-ART and control groups were compared with Wilcoxon signed-rank tests and Holm-Bonferroni correction. TCRdb re-hosts the immuneACCESS table, in-frame sequences only. Its copies lack some clones; in the studies checked, an unresolved V gene accounts for under half of them, and the cause for the rest is not known. D and trimming were read from the DNA, whereas the V and J calls and clone size are those reported in that table. The sample table holds approximately 27,000 clones, of which approximately 89% were seen once. The top ten clonotypes cover approximately 3.9% of the sample.

To be included, a participant needed at least one PBMC sample from before ART initiation plus at least two post-ART samples. All participants with HIV were treated in the United States of America. Cryopreserved samples of about 0.9-11 million PBMC were thawed and washed before DNA extraction. At the time of the earliest PBMC sample, participants with HIV were aged between roughly 20 and 54 years. PBMC samples from each participant spanned 1-4 timepoints before ART initiation and 2-8 timepoints after ART initiation, with a median of 7 samples. For every participant, serial HIV viral load, CD4+ T-cell count, ART history and demographic data were obtained. A Qiagen kit on a QIAcube was used to extract genomic DNA from unsorted PBMC, with samples processed in batches of 12. As for this clone: Its antigen remains unidentified. No much larger clone exists at a distance of one base, and base qualities are not known.

The sample here was unsorted PBMCs, taken 3.1 years after starting antiretroviral therapy. This TCR came from a man aged 18 to 29 with HIV. Here the chain combines TRBV6-1 and TRBJ1-1; TRBD1 aligns with 9 central bases. This receptor has the CDR3 CASSRQGGDTEAFF. The DNA sequence reads TGTGCCAGCAGTCGACAGGGGGGGGACACTGAAGCTTTCTTT.